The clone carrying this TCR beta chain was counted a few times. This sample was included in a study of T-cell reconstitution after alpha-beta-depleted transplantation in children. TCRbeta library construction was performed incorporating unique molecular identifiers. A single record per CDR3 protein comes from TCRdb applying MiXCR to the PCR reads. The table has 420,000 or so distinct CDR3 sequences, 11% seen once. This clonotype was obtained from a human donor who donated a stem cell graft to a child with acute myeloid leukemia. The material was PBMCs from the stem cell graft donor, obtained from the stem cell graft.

CDR3 region: CASSLWPQGLRGQPQHF. The CDR3 DNA reads as TGTGCCAGCAGCTTATGGCCACAGGGGTTACGGGGTCAGCCCCAGCATTTT. The genes are TRBV7-2 and TRBJ1-5, with TRBD1 matching 7 bases. The CDR3 is 17 amino acids. Trimming cost V 2 bases and J 6 bases; bases outside gene matches: 13. Germline-derived CDR1 and CDR2 are SGHTA and FQGNSA.